This is a list of T cell receptor beta chains from one sample in a study of OX40 agonist ivuxolimab in advanced cancers. Profiled with immunoSEQ multiplex PCR; TCRdb holds only in-frame clones, not every one. The sample records 35,000 or so clones, about 80% being singletons. The input for sequencing was CD4+ or CD8+ T cells sorted from blood, taken in a trial of the OX40 agonist ivuxolimab. Receptors originate from an adult with an advanced solid tumor such as melanoma, head and neck, liver or kidney cancer. CDR3s include the opening cysteine and the closing phenylalanine or tryptophan. D genes are given only for firm matches. The listing skips clone size in some rows; elsewhere it reads once, few, many or a size class.

D,V,J,size,CDR3,DNA
-,TRBV28,TRBJ1-2,-,CASSLGAYGYTF,TGTGCCAGCAGTCTCGGGGCCTATGGCTACACCTTC
-,TRBV6-5,TRBJ2-6,once,CASSYSSGANVLTF,TGTGCCAGCAGTTACTCTTCTGGGGCCAACGTCCTGACTTTC
-,TRBV9,TRBJ2-3,-,CASSVGLGDTQYF,TGTGCCAGCAGCGTTGGACTGGGCGATACGCAGTATTTT
TRBD2,TRBV7-3,TRBJ2-1,-,CASSGTSGTGSEQFF,TGTGCCAGCAGCGGGACTAGCGGAACGGGGAGTGAGCAGTTCTTC
-,TRBV13,TRBJ1-3,-,CASSLGAGDGNTIYF,TGTGCCAGCAGCTTAGGGGCAGGGGACGGAAACACCATATATTTT
TRBD2,TRBV4-1,TRBJ2-5,-,CASSQDPAGGAETQYF,TGCGCCAGCAGCCAAGATCCGGCGGGGGGCGCCGAGACCCAGTACTTC
-,TRBV10-3,TRBJ2-1,once,CATAGDNHNNEQFF,TGTGCCACCGCGGGGGACAACCATAACAATGAGCAGTTCTTC
TRBD1,TRBV28,TRBJ1-1,-,CASSPGQGARGFSTEAFF,TGTGCCAGCAGTCCGGGACAGGGGGCGCGGGGGTTCAGCACTGAAGCTTTCTTT
-,TRBV19,TRBJ1-2,-,CASSNGYTF,TGTGCCAGTAGCAATGGCTACACCTTC
-,TRBV6-1,TRBJ2-7,few,CASSEGRGPSYEQYF,TGTGCCAGCAGTGAAGGGAGGGGACCCTCCTACGAGCAGTACTTC
-,TRBV4-1,TRBJ2-3,-,CASSILTNTDTQYF,TGCGCCAGCAGCATACTAACAAACACAGATACGCAGTATTTT
-,TRBV28,TRBJ1-2,-,CASSGQNYGYTF,TGTGCCAGCAGTGGCCAGAACTATGGCTACACCTTC
TRBD1,TRBV4-1,TRBJ2-7,-,CASSPGQGITYEQYF,TGCGCCAGCAGCCCCGGACAGGGGATTACCTACGAGCAGTACTTC
TRBD2,TRBV6-5,TRBJ2-1,-,CASSWRTSGIYNEQFF,TGTGCCAGCAGTTGGAGGACTAGCGGGATCTACAATGAGCAGTTCTTC
TRBD2,TRBV5-4,TRBJ2-4,-,CASTYFSGRAGNIQYF,TGTGCCAGCACTTATTTTAGCGGGAGGGCGGGTAACATTCAGTACTTC
TRBD1,TRBV2,TRBJ1-4,-,CATSRGRAIDEKLFF,TGTGCCACCTCGAGGGGGCGCGCCATCGATGAAAAACTGTTTTTT
TRBD1,TRBV9,TRBJ2-1,-,CASSALDRAHSYNEQFF,TGTGCCAGCAGCGCGCTTGACAGGGCCCACTCCTACAATGAGCAGTTCTTC
TRBD1,TRBV6-6,TRBJ1-3,-,CASSHRGNTIYF,TGTGCCAGCAGCCACAGGGGGAACACCATATATTTT
-,TRBV28,TRBJ1-5,-,CASSFYGGGQPQHF,TGTGCCAGCAGTTTTTATGGAGGCGGTCAGCCCCAGCATTTT
-,TRBV4-2,TRBJ2-1,-,CASSQDYAFGSYNEQFF,TGTGCCAGCAGCCAAGATTACGCGTTCGGGTCCTACAATGAGCAGTTCTTC
-,TRBV4-2,TRBJ2-5,-,CASSQENNQETQYF,TGTGCCAGCAGCCAAGAGAATAACCAAGAGACCCAGTACTTC
-,TRBV9,TRBJ1-2,-,CASSVGARGSEPYGYTF,TGTGCCAGCAGCGTAGGAGCCCGTGGCAGTGAGCCGTATGGCTACACCTTC
TRBD1,TRBV28,TRBJ2-7,-,CASTRTGSYEQYF,TGTGCCAGCACCCGGACAGGAAGCTACGAGCAGTACTTC
-,TRBV4-1,TRBJ2-7,-,CASSQTRGNEQYF,TGCGCCAGCAGCCAGACCAGGGGAAACGAGCAGTACTTC
-,TRBV28,TRBJ1-2,-,CASNTGRAYGYTF,TGTGCCAGTAATACAGGCCGGGCCTATGGCTACACCTTC
-,TRBV2,TRBJ2-7,-,CASSPGRASYEQYF,TGTGCCAGCTCCCCGGGACGAGCCTCCTACGAGCAGTACTTC
-,TRBV21-1,TRBJ1-2,-,CASSLKGRGLFRDYGYTF,TGTGCCAGCAGCCTAAAAGGGAGGGGTTTATTTAGGGACTATGGCTACACCTTC
-,TRBV15,TRBJ2-1,-,CATSTQIYNEQFF,TGTGCCACCAGCACTCAAATATACAATGAGCAGTTCTTC
-,TRBV25-1,TRBJ1-5,once,CASSEYRGPGNQPQHF,TGTGCCAGCAGTGAATATCGGGGGCCCGGCAATCAGCCCCAGCATTTT
-,TRBV25-1,TRBJ2-7,-,CASGLGDSYEQYF,TGTGCCAGCGGCCTGGGGGACTCCTACGAGCAGTACTTC
-,TRBV6-1,TRBJ1-1,-,CASSSEGTEAFF,TGTGCCAGCAGTTCCGAGGGTACTGAAGCTTTCTTT
TRBD1,TRBV18,TRBJ2-3,-,CASSPEGTGAGIGTDTQYF,TGTGCCAGCTCACCAGAAGGGACAGGCGCCGGGATCGGCACAGATACGCAGTATTTT
-,TRBV7-8,TRBJ2-3,-,CASSFGGTDTQYF,TGTGCCAGCAGCTTTGGGGGAACAGATACGCAGTATTTT
-,TRBV9,TRBJ2-5,-,CASSEAGSQETQYF,TGTGCCAGCAGCGAGGCTGGCAGCCAAGAGACCCAGTACTTC
-,TRBV7-8,TRBJ2-2,-,CASSLVGGTGELFF,TGTGCCAGCAGCTTAGTTGGGGGCACCGGGGAGCTGTTTTTT
TRBD1,TRBV19,TRBJ1-1,-,CASSSGQGPNTEAFF,TGTGCCAGTAGTTCGGGACAGGGCCCGAACACTGAAGCTTTCTTT